This TCR beta chain originates from a study of blood T cell repertoires in COVID-19. Repertoires were generated with immunoSEQ multiplex PCR, while TCRdb's copy carries only in-frame clones and drops some. The sample includes under 250,000 clones, about nine tenths seen only once; the top ten take 2% to 3%. The CDR3 runs 15 residues. Only one count was recorded for this clone. Residents of over 20 US areas, aged roughly 18 to 89 years, made up the participants. The sample was PBMCs or T cells enriched from blood (not recorded which). The V call is TRBV21-1, the J call TRBJ2-5; TRBD2, as called in the table, went unchecked against the DNA. TRBV21-1 is given as a pseudogene. This TCR came from a woman aged 25 to 39 with acute COVID-19. CDR3 coding DNA: TGTGCCAGCAGCAAAGCCCTAGCGGGGATAGGGGGCCAGTACTTC. It yields the protein CASSKALAGIGGQYF.